These 25 T cell receptor beta chains originate from one sample sequenced in a study of cytomegalovirus exposure and HLA in healthy donors. PCR was performed using 60 Vbeta and 13 Jbeta primers. The method was immunoSEQ multiplex PCR; TCRdb's version includes in-frame clones alone and lacks a portion of them. The sample includes 95,000 to 150,000 clones, about two thirds of them seen just once. The sample was PBMCs. These receptors were collected from a woman aged 35 to 49 in good health and CMV-seropositive.

There are a few counts of this clone. The chain is built from TRBV5-4 and TRBJ2-5; tentative D call: TRBD1 (6 bases). Trimming removed 2 bases at V and 5 bases at J, with 16 bases between. This CDR3 spans 15 amino acids. The germline gives CDR1 SGHNT, CDR2 YYREEE (reference sequence). The CDR3 protein is CASSFTTQGFETQYF. The CDR3 DNA sequence: TGTGCCAGCAGCTTCACGACCCAGGGGTTTGAGACCCAGTACTTC.

Concerning this clone: One end of the junction varies from germline; a read error may be responsible. The CDR3 spells CASSLDPDKFFTF. Written as DNA, the CDR3 is TGTGCCAGCAGCTTGGACCCCGACAAATTTTTTACTTTT. The chain links TRBV5-4 to TRBJ1-1; D gene unclear. The CDR3 runs 13 residues. Germline V gene sequence: CDR1 SGHNT, CDR2 YYREEE (reference sequence).

This chain joins TRBV5-4 and TRBJ2-1; 9 bases align to TRBD1. V lost 4 bases, J lost 8 bases, and 7 bases stayed unmatched. The CDR3 is 14 residues long. Germline V lookup: CDR1 SGHNT, CDR2 YYREEE (reference sequence). CDR3 region: CASSQKTGGDEQFF. DNA for the CDR3: TGTGCCAGCAGCCAAAAAACAGGGGGCGATGAGCAGTTCTTC. Looking up the rest from reference TRBV5-4 and TRBJ2-1 gives the full variable domain: ETGVTQSPTHLIKTRGQQVTLRCSSQSGHNTVSWYQQALGQGPQFIFQYYREEENGRGNFPPRFSGLQFPNYSSELNVNALELDDSALYLCASSQKTGGDEQFFGPGTRLTVL.

This clone showed up just a few times. The chain recombines TRBV11-1 with TRBJ2-6; unclear D gene. V lost 8 bases and J 0 bases, leaving 11 bases between the germline ends. Germline V gene lookup returns CDR1 SGHAT and CDR2 FQDESV (reference sequence). This CDR3 contains 15 residues. For the CDR3, the DNA is TGTGCCAGCGGTGAGTTCAACTCTGGGGCCAACGTCCTGACTTTC. As protein: CASGEFNSGANVLTF.

The rearrangement joins TRBV13 to TRBJ2-5; 14 positions agree with TRBD2. CDR3 length: 16 amino acids. Germline assignment: CDR1 PRHDT and CDR2 FYEKMQ (reference sequence). Losses at the gene ends were 4 bases for V and 2 bases for J; bases not matched to a gene: 3. As DNA, the CDR3 is TGTGCCAGCAGCTCGCGGACTAGCGGGGGGCAAGAGACCCAGTACTTC. Protein: CASSSRTSGGQETQYF.

The V and J genes are TRBV6-5 and TRBJ2-1; perhaps TRBD2 as D (6 bases). Per the germline V gene, CDR1 is MNHEY and CDR2 is SVGAGI. The CDR3 length is 15 residues. V shed 2 bases and J shed 4 bases, with 12 bases lying between them. This CDR3 is CASSYGEVGYNEQFF. In DNA form, the CDR3 reads TGTGCCAGCAGTTACGGGGAGGTGGGTTACAATGAGCAGTTCTTC.

V gene TRBV11-1 combines with J gene TRBJ2-2; D is possibly TRBD1 (5 bases). CDR1 is SGHAT, CDR2 FQDESV, per germline (reference sequence). The CDR3 has 15 residues. V was clipped by 2 bases and J by 0 bases, with 7 bases between them. The CDR3: CASSLQGPNTGELFF. The CDR3 bases are TGTGCCAGCAGCTTACAGGGTCCGAACACCGGGGAGCTGTTTTTT.

V and J are TRBV9 and TRBJ2-4; D possibly corresponds to TRBD2 (6 bases). CDR3 size: 16 residues. V lost 5 bases and J 5 bases, leaving 20 bases between the germline ends. Germline V CDR1 and CDR2: SGDLS, YYNGEE. As DNA, the CDR3 is TGTGCCAGCAGTGTTTCAATTGCGCCGGGAGAAAACATTCAGTACTTC. Its translation: CASSVSIAPGENIQYF.

The chain joins TRBV5-1 to TRBJ1-3; no definite D call. Germline V lookup: CDR1 SGHRS, CDR2 YFSETQ. Trimming shortened V by 0 bases and J by 3 bases, and 10 bases separated the two germline ends. The CDR3 covers 15 residues. CDR3 amino acids: CASSLDYGYGNTIYF. The CDR3 DNA follows: TGCGCCAGCAGCTTGGACTATGGTTATGGAAACACCATATATTTT.

The CDR3 protein is CASTTRNTEAFF. The DNA of the CDR3 is TGTGCCAGCACCACGAGGAACACTGAAGCTTTCTTT. The J gene is TRBJ1-1, the V gene TRBV6-5; D unresolved. The length of the CDR3 is 12 residues. Germline CDR1 reads MNHEY; CDR2 reads SVGAGI. V lost 7 bases to trimming and J lost 1 base, with 7 bases between them.

This chain connects TRBV4-3 to TRBJ2-1; 13 positions agree with TRBD2. CDR1 is LGHNA and CDR2 is YSLEER in the germline V gene. The V segment lost 0 bases and the J segment 6 bases; nucleotides outside the gene matches: 11. This CDR3 region has 19 residues. CDR3 nucleotide sequence: TGCGCCAGCAGCCAAGAATTGACCGGGACTAGCGGGGAGCTCAATGAGCAGTTCTTC. Translating gives CASSQELTGTSGELNEQFF.

The J gene is TRBJ1-4, the V gene TRBV18, with D uncertain. The germline V gene has CDR1 KGHSH and CDR2 LQKENI. The CDR3 spans 15 residues. Trimming removed 1 base at V and 4 bases at J, with 10 bases between. The CDR3 is CASSPRLEGNEKLFF. The CDR3 DNA sequence: TGTGCCAGCTCACCACGGCTCGAGGGTAATGAAAAACTGTTTTTT.

The J gene is TRBJ2-1, the V gene TRBV6-1, with a tentative D call TRBD1 (5 bases). CDR1 MNHNS and CDR2 SASEGT come from the germline V gene. Trimming took 9 bases from V and 7 from J, leaving 10 bases between them. The CDR3 covers 11 residues. The CDR3 spells CASKTANEQFF. CDR3 nucleotide sequence: TGTGCCAGTAAGACAGCAAATGAGCAGTTCTTC.

This clone was recorded only once. V and J are TRBV9 and TRBJ2-4; 10 positions match TRBD1. CDR1 SGDLS and CDR2 YYNGEE come from the germline V gene. V dropped 2 bases and J dropped 6; count of bases not matched to a gene: 5. This CDR3 has 15 residues. CDR3 region: CASSVGGQGGNIQYF. Here the CDR3 DNA reads TGTGCCAGCAGCGTGGGAGGACAGGGGGGAAACATTCAGTACTTC.

The chain carries TRBV27 and TRBJ2-2; D might be TRBD2 (5 bases). The CDR3 covers 15 residues. The germline V gene has CDR1 MNHEY and CDR2 SMNVEV (reference sequence). V lost 0 bases, J lost 5 bases, and 10 bases lay in between. CDR3 bases: TGTGCCAGCAGTTTATCGTTTCCGGGGACCGGGGAGCTGTTTTTT. Residues: CASSLSFPGTGELFF.

The chain joins TRBV5-4 to TRBJ1-2; 8 bases map to TRBD1. J gave up 2 bases and V 4 bases, and 10 bases lay outside the gene matches. The CDR3 is 16 amino acids. The germline V gene encodes CDR1 SGHNT and CDR2 YYREEE (reference sequence). The CDR3 sequence is CASSVQDREGNYGYTF. For the CDR3, the DNA is TGTGCCAGCAGCGTCCAGGACAGGGAAGGAAACTATGGCTACACCTTC.

The chain recombines TRBV4-3 with TRBJ2-7; perhaps TRBD2 as D (6 bases). The CDR3 runs 14 residues. CDR1 and CDR2 from the germline V gene are LGHNA and YSLEER. V lost 1 base to trimming and J lost 5 bases, with 12 bases between them. CDR3: CASSQVWRGHEQYF. The DNA of the CDR3 is TGCGCCAGCAGCCAAGTCTGGCGGGGACACGAGCAGTACTTC.

The rearrangement uses TRBV4-1 and TRBJ1-2, with D possibly TRBD1 on 6 matching bases. With 1 base removed from V and 2 bases from J, the gap between germline ends came to 14 bases. The V gene's germline CDR1 is MGHRA and CDR2 YSYEKL. This CDR3 region has 16 residues. CDR3 amino acids: CASSQVGAGVNYGYTF. CDR3 DNA sequence: TGCGCCAGCAGCCAAGTAGGAGCAGGGGTCAACTATGGCTACACCTTC.

V usage is TRBV5-1 and J usage is TRBJ2-3; 7 nucleotides align to TRBD2. This CDR3 region has 16 residues. V was clipped by 0 bases and J by 3 bases; unmatched bases: 7. Germline V gene data show CDR1 as SGHRS and CDR2 as YFSETQ. CDR3 DNA: TGCGCCAGCAGCTTGGCCGGGAAGGGAGGGACAGATACGCAGTATTTT. Translating gives CASSLAGKGGTDTQYF.

CDR3 sequence: CASSSEGLAGLETQYF. Written as DNA, the CDR3 is TGTGCCAGCAGCTCCGAGGGACTAGCGGGGCTGGAGACCCAGTACTTC. The chain carries TRBV7-9 and TRBJ2-5; TRBD2 agrees at 13 bases. The V and J ends lost 4 bases and 5 bases, in that order; junction bases with no gene match: 7. The CDR3 runs 16 residues. Germline loops: CDR1 SEHNR, CDR2 FQNEAQ (reference sequence).

The rearrangement links TRBV7-9 to TRBJ1-1, with 9 bases fitting TRBD1. V trimming: 0 bases; J trimming: 6 bases; junction bases outside the gene matches: 8. The V gene's germline CDR1 is SEHNR and CDR2 FQNEAQ (reference sequence). This CDR3 region has 16 residues. As DNA, the CDR3 is TGTGCCAGCAGCTTAGCAGGACAGGGGAGGTACGCTGAAGCTTTCTTT. Translated: CASSLAGQGRYAEAFF.

With regard to this clone: Here the CDR3 omits its conserved ending phenylalanine or tryptophan, so a read error is the likely source. V usage is TRBV4-3 and J usage is TRBJ1-2, with unresolved D. The V gene lost 0 bases and the J gene lost 3 bases, with 14 bases spanning the gap. Per germline, CDR1 LGHNA and CDR2 YSLEER. The CDR3 runs to 16 residues. As DNA, the CDR3 is TGCGCCAGCAGCCAAGATTTTAGGGTTAACGACTATGGCTACACCGTC. It translates to CASSQDFRVNDYGYTV.

This clone was observed a few times. The genes are TRBV7-9 and TRBJ1-4; maybe TRBD1 (5 bases). Germline V gene data show CDR1 as SEHNR and CDR2 as FQNEAQ (reference sequence). V shed 1 base and J shed 7 bases, with 13 bases lying between them. CDR3 length: 15 residues. The chain's CDR3 is CASSLVWGAGEKLFF. Here the CDR3 DNA reads TGTGCCAGCAGCTTAGTATGGGGCGCCGGTGAAAAACTGTTTTTT.

This rearrangement joins TRBV18 to TRBJ1-1, with D maybe TRBD1 (6 bases). V was shortened by 6 bases and J by 0 bases, with 11 bases between the two germline ends. The CDR3 spans 14 residues. Looked up from germline, CDR1 is KGHSH and CDR2 is LQKENI. CDR3 in amino acids: CASSSQGMNTEAFF. CDR3 DNA: TGTGCCAGCTCGTCCCAGGGGATGAACACTGAAGCTTTCTTT.

The chain combines TRBV6-5 with TRBJ1-4, with 7 bases matching TRBD1. Germline CDR1 is MNHEY and CDR2 is SVGAGI. Unmatched junction bases numbered 9, after V lost 6 bases and J lost 5 bases. The CDR3 contains 15 residues. As DNA, the CDR3 is TGTGCCAGCAGGAGAGATCCAGGGGGGAATGAAAAACTGTTTTTT. Its translation is CASRRDPGGNEKLFF.